This is a list of T cell receptor beta chains from one sample in a study of identical twins. TCRdb reprocessed the 5' RACE reads with MiXCR, giving one entry per CDR3 protein. The data contain over 200,000 distinct CDR3 sequences, about 11% of them singletons. The sequencing input was memory T cells sorted from blood. The receptors stem from a man over 45 in good health. Each CDR3 is given with its conserved first and last residue. A D gene is named only where the DNA matches it firmly. The size entry is marked missing in some rows and otherwise reads once, few, many or a size class.

D: NA
V: TRBV6-5
J: TRBJ2-7
size: NA
DNA: TGTGCCAGCAGTTACCGTGGGAGTATCGACGAGCAGTACTTC
CDR3: CASSYRGSIDEQYF

D: NA
V: TRBV5-1
J: TRBJ2-6
size: few
DNA: TGCGCCAGCAGCTTGGTCGGGGGGCAAAGGGCCAACGTCCTGACTTTC
CDR3: CASSLVGGQRANVLTF

D: NA
V: TRBV30
J: TRBJ2-3
size: few
DNA: TGTGCCTGGACCGTTTGGGGCGACACAGATACGCAGTATTTT
CDR3: CAWTVWGDTDTQYF

D: NA
V: TRBV6-2/TRBV6-3
J: TRBJ2-5
size: many
DNA: TGTGCCAGCAGTCGAGACAGGCTTCGCCAAGAGACCCAGTACTTC
CDR3: CASSRDRLRQETQYF

D: TRBD2
V: TRBV11-2
J: TRBJ2-7
size: few
DNA: TGTGCCAGCAGCTCTGCGACTAGCGGGAGGTCTGGCTCCTCCTACGAGCAGTACTTC
CDR3: CASSSATSGRSGSSYEQYF

D: NA
V: TRBV11-2
J: TRBJ2-7
size: NA
DNA: TGTGCCAGCAGCTTATTTCCAGCATCCTACGAGCAGTACTTC
CDR3: CASSLFPASYEQYF

D: TRBD1
V: TRBV7-9
J: TRBJ1-2
size: NA
DNA: TGTGCCAGCAGCTTAGAGGACTCCAGGGGGAATGGCTACACCTTC
CDR3: CASSLEDSRGNGYTF

D: NA
V: TRBV7-2
J: TRBJ1-5
size: NA
DNA: TGTGCCAGCAGCCCGGGGCCCTTGTCGCCCCAGCATTTT
CDR3: CASSPGPLSPQHF

D: NA
V: TRBV4-2
J: TRBJ2-7
size: many
DNA: TGTGCCAGCAGCCAAGATAGAACGGCAGCGTACGAGCAGTACTTC
CDR3: CASSQDRTAAYEQYF

D: NA
V: TRBV20-1
J: TRBJ2-7
size: many
DNA: TGCAGTGCTAGCGTCAGGGGTGGCGGCGAGCAGTACTTC
CDR3: CSASVRGGGEQYF

D: NA
V: TRBV6-5
J: TRBJ2-3
size: few
DNA: TGTGCCAGCAGTTACCGACGGAAGAGCACAGATACGCAGTATTTT
CDR3: CASSYRRKSTDTQYF

D: TRBD1
V: TRBV18
J: TRBJ1-1
size: once
DNA: TGTGCCAGCTCACCAGTGAGGGGGCATGAGGACACTGAAGCTTTCTTT
CDR3: CASSPVRGHEDTEAFF

D: NA
V: TRBV5-1
J: TRBJ1-2
size: many
DNA: TGCGCCAGCAGCAAGTTTACGACAGGTCAAGACTATGGCTACACCTTC
CDR3: CASSKFTTGQDYGYTF

D: TRBD1
V: TRBV5-1
J: TRBJ2-6
size: few
DNA: TGCGCCAGCAGCTTTATGGGACAGGGGGCGCGGGGGGCCAACGTCCTGACTTTC
CDR3: CASSFMGQGARGANVLTF

D: TRBD1
V: TRBV20-1
J: TRBJ2-1
size: many
DNA: TGCAGTGCTAGAGGCAGGGACAGAAGTTCCTACAATGAGCAGTTCTTC
CDR3: CSARGRDRSSYNEQFF

D: TRBD1
V: TRBV20-1
J: TRBJ1-6
size: few
DNA: TGCAGTGCTAGAGATAGGGGGACAGGGACTTCACCCCTCCACTTT
CDR3: CSARDRGTGTSPLHF

D: NA
V: TRBV20-1
J: TRBJ1-3
size: NA
DNA: TGCAGTGCTAGAGACCGGACACTCTTCTCTGGAAACACCATATATTTT
CDR3: CSARDRTLFSGNTIYF

D: NA
V: TRBV27
J: TRBJ2-6
size: few
DNA: TGTGCCAGCAGTTTGGGGTTGGGTGGGGCCAACGTCCTGACTTTC
CDR3: CASSLGLGGANVLTF

D: NA
V: TRBV20-1
J: TRBJ1-2
size: NA
DNA: TGCAGTGCTAGGAATCCAGGGGTCCCTAACTATGGCTACACCTTC
CDR3: CSARNPGVPNYGYTF

D: NA
V: TRBV13
J: TRBJ1-3
size: NA
DNA: TGTGCCAGCAGCTCCAGGACTGGAAACACCATATATTTT
CDR3: CASSSRTGNTIYF

D: NA
V: TRBV28
J: TRBJ2-5
size: NA
DNA: TGTGCCAGCAGTTTTTTGGCCAGTCCAGAGACCCAGTACTTC
CDR3: CASSFLASPETQYF

D: NA
V: TRBV7-2
J: TRBJ2-7
size: many
DNA: NA
CDR3: CASSLRFGEQYF

D: NA
V: TRBV3-1
J: TRBJ2-5
size: many
DNA: TGTGCCAGCACGTCCCAAGGAGGGGCGGGGGAGACCCAGTACTTC
CDR3: CASTSQGGAGETQYF

D: NA
V: TRBV7-2
J: TRBJ1-2
size: NA
DNA: TGTGCCAGCAGCTTAGCTGGTGGGGGTGACAACTATGGCTACACCTTC
CDR3: CASSLAGGGDNYGYTF

D: NA
V: TRBV2
J: TRBJ2-5
size: many
DNA: TGTGCCAGCAGCTTCCAAGAGACCCAGTACTTC
CDR3: CASSFQETQYF

D: TRBD2
V: TRBV20-1
J: TRBJ2-1
size: few
DNA: TGCAGTGCTAATAGCGGGGGGGGATACAATGAGCAGTTCTTC
CDR3: CSANSGGGYNEQFF

D: NA
V: TRBV14
J: TRBJ2-7
size: few
DNA: TGTGCCAGCAGCCAAGATTACCGCCCGGCCTACGAGCAGTACTTC
CDR3: CASSQDYRPAYEQYF

D: TRBD1
V: TRBV5-1
J: TRBJ2-2
size: NA
DNA: TGCGCCAGCAGCTTGGATGAGGGGGCCACCGGGGAGCTGTTTTTT
CDR3: CASSLDEGATGELFF

D: TRBD1
V: TRBV27
J: TRBJ2-1
size: many
DNA: TGTGCCACCCTCTCTATGGGGGGACAGGGCAATGAGCAGTTCTTC
CDR3: CATLSMGGQGNEQFF

D: TRBD2
V: TRBV9
J: TRBJ2-6
size: many
DNA: TGTGCCAGCAGCCGACCCGGGGGGGCAGGGGCCAACGTCCTGACTTTC
CDR3: CASSRPGGAGANVLTF

D: TRBD2
V: TRBV3-1
J: TRBJ2-1
size: many
DNA: TGTGCCAGCAGCCAAGATGCTAGGTGGGGGACTAGCGGGGCCCCCTACAATGAGCAGTTCTTC
CDR3: CASSQDARWGTSGAPYNEQFF

D: NA
V: TRBV3-1
J: TRBJ2-3
size: few
DNA: TGTGCCAGCAGCCAAAACCCCCGTAGCACAGATACGCAGTATTTT
CDR3: CASSQNPRSTDTQYF

D: NA
V: TRBV24-1
J: TRBJ1-5
size: NA
DNA: TGTGCCACCAGTGATCCGCAGGGGAGCAATCAGCCCCAGCATTTT
CDR3: CATSDPQGSNQPQHF

D: TRBD1
V: TRBV2
J: TRBJ1-5
size: NA
DNA: TGTGCCAGCAGGCCCCGGACAGGGAATCAGCCCCAGCATTTT
CDR3: CASRPRTGNQPQHF

D: TRBD2
V: TRBV7-2
J: TRBJ2-3
size: few
DNA: TGTGCCAGCAGCTTAGCTCCGATGGGCGGGAGGGCCGCAGATACGCAGTATTTT
CDR3: CASSLAPMGGRAADTQYF

D: NA
V: TRBV7-2
J: TRBJ2-3
size: many
DNA: TGTGCCAGCAGCGGCGGGGAAAGGACAGATACGCAGTATTTT
CDR3: CASSGGERTDTQYF

D: TRBD2
V: TRBV20-1
J: TRBJ2-1
size: NA
DNA: TGCAGTGCTAGAGAGGCTAGCGGGGGTGGACACAATGAGCAGTTCTTC
CDR3: CSAREASGGGHNEQFF

D: NA
V: TRBV3-1
J: TRBJ2-6
size: NA
DNA: TGTGCCAGCAGCCAAGGGTACGGGGGGGCCAACGTCCTGACTTTC
CDR3: CASSQGYGGANVLTF

D: TRBD2
V: TRBV6-2/TRBV6-3
J: TRBJ2-5
size: many
DNA: TGTGCCAGCACCAACGGCGGGGGTTTAGGGACCCAGTACTTC
CDR3: CASTNGGGLGTQYF

D: TRBD1
V: TRBV20-1
J: TRBJ1-1
size: few
DNA: TGCAGTGCTAGACAGGGGGCGCGGGGGTTGAACACTGAAGCTTTCTTT
CDR3: CSARQGARGLNTEAFF

D: TRBD2
V: TRBV20-1
J: TRBJ2-7
size: many
DNA: TGCAGTGCTAGTAATAGTCTAGCGGGGGGCGGTGAGTACGAGCAGTACTTC
CDR3: CSASNSLAGGGEYEQYF